This T cell receptor beta chain was observed in a study of T cells after yellow fever vaccination. Study-wide results and limits: The booster response re-showed most primary clones: approximately 95% CD4, approximately 86% CD8.

Production of TCR cDNA was by 5'RACE template switching, which also added a universal primer site and UMIs. TCRdb re-derived calls from the 5' RACE reads in MiXCR, one entry per CDR3 protein. The sample consists of around 300,000 distinct CDR3 sequences, around 4.4% of them appearing once. This clonotype was detected ten times or more. Its specificity is unknown. This CDR3 region has 13 residues. In germline, CDR1 is DFQATT, CDR2 SNEGSKA (reference sequence). The junction had 2 bases not matched to a gene; V was cut back by 6 bases and J by 0 bases. The source is a young man who received the YFV17D yellow fever vaccine. The source material was PBMCs, sampled 15 days after the yellow fever booster vaccination. This chain joins TRBV20-1 and TRBJ2-3; 8 bases agree with TRBD2. The CDR3 DNA is TGCAGTGCATTAGCGGGGAGCACAGATACGCAGTATTTT. Amino acids: CSALAGSTDTQYF.